The rows below give T cell receptor beta chains drawn from one sample of a study of shared clonotypes between healthy human individuals. Here immunoSEQ multiplex PCR was the method, and the copy in TCRdb shows in-frame clones only, minus some. In the table there are around 550,000 clones, 90% to 97% of which are singletons. Specimen: naive CD4+ T cells sorted from blood. The receptors shown here come from a woman aged 25-40 years in good health. Both conserved end residues are trimmed from each CDR3.

v_call cdr3_aa
TRBV19 ASSIPGPSGSGANVLT
TRBV29-1 SVGGSGMDEQF
TRBV5-1 ASSLTQETQY
TRBV27 ASSTGLSNQPQH
TRBV9 ASSANTGAANEKLF
TRBV7-3 ASSLAGTEAF
TRBV5-6 ASSFPQGGNEQF
TRBV10-1 ASSDRAGSDTQY
TRBV11-1 AGSLELAREQY
TRBV30 AWSLGFGINEKLF
TRBV5-4 ASSPTGDRQTQY
TRBV11-2 ASSLDLGQPQH
TRBV5-8 ASSLAGQLNTEAF
TRBV10-3 AISESGRGRGYEQY
TRBV27 ASSSRDEQF
TRBV6-1 ASSAWKASTDTQY
TRBV6-6 ASRPDRLNSGNTIY
TRBV27 ASIPWAGELF
TRBV12-5 ASGPELGSGLNTEAF